A single sample gave rise to the 2 T cell receptor beta chains below, sequenced in a study of post-analysis software for immune sequencing data. Study findings and constraints: Controls had lower frequencies than patients of 4 or 5 TRBV segments, which included TRBV5-6, TRBV5-1 and TRBV20-1.

Carried by the TCR beta cDNA libraries were unique molecular identifiers. TCRdb reprocessed the PCR reads via MiXCR and lists one record per CDR3 protein. The repertoire holds about 820,000 distinct CDR3 sequences, with roughly 50% as singletons. Their cognate antigens are unknown. The sequenced material came from blood. Every receptor here comes from a girl under 18 with multiple sclerosis.

The chain carries TRBV7-3 and TRBJ2-3; TRBD2 matches at 7 bases. V lost 5 bases to trimming and J lost 6 bases; unmatched junction nucleotides: 14. This CDR3 is built from 16 residues. In germline, CDR1 is SGHTA, CDR2 FQGTGA. The CDR3 protein is CASSLEGSGVRDTQYF. CDR3 bases: TGTGCCAGCAGCCTCGAAGGGAGCGGGGTCCGGGATACGCAGTATTTT.

The V and J genes are TRBV29-1 and TRBJ2-7, with D perhaps given as TRBD1 or TRBD2 (5 bases each). The DNA matches TRBJ2-4 better at its end, which makes the J call doubtful. The CDR3 loop spans 12 amino acids. The germline V gene encodes CDR1 SQVTM and CDR2 ANQGSEA. The CDR3, as DNA: TGCAGCGTCCACCCGAGGGGAGACATTCAGTACTTC. Residues: CSVHPRGDIQYF.